The 27 T cell receptor beta chains listed next were all sequenced from one sample in a study of OX40 agonist ivuxolimab in advanced cancers. Using immunoSEQ multiplex PCR, the repertoire was profiled, and TCRdb retains in-frame clones only, with some absent. The repertoire holds 21,000 or so clones, with more than 75% as singletons. The sequencing here drew on CD4+ or CD8+ T cells sorted from blood, taken in a trial of the OX40 agonist ivuxolimab. The receptors were sampled from an adult with an advanced solid tumor such as melanoma, head and neck, liver or kidney cancer.

J is TRBJ1-2 and V is TRBV5-1; 9 positions match TRBD1. CDR3 length: 14 amino acids. Germline V gene lookup returns CDR1 SGHRS and CDR2 YFSETQ. Trimming removed 0 bases from V and 8 bases from J; junction bases left unmatched: 5. This CDR3 reads CASSLAGTGPGYTF. The CDR3 nucleotides read TGCGCCAGCAGCTTGGCCGGGACAGGGCCCGGCTACACCTTC.

V and J are TRBV18 and TRBJ1-2; 9 bases map to TRBD1. J gave up 2 bases and V 5 bases, and 12 bases lay outside the gene matches. From germline, CDR1 is KGHSH and CDR2 LQKENI. The CDR3 spans 17 residues. CDR3 nucleotides: TGTGCCAGCTCAGCCGGGACAGGGAGGAGTGCCAACTATGGCTACACCTTC. Translation gives CASSAGTGRSANYGYTF. The full variable domain, its missing parts supplied by reference TRBV18 and TRBJ1-2, is NAGVMQNPRHLVRRRGQEARLRCSPMKGHSHVYWYRQLPEEGLKFMVYLQKENIIDESGMPKERFSAEFPKEGPSILRIQQVVRGDSAAYFCASSAGTGRSANYGYTFGSGTRLTVV.

The J gene is TRBJ2-2, the V gene TRBV7-2, with 9 bases lining up with TRBD2. Germline lookup yields CDR1 SGHTA and CDR2 FQGNSA. The V segment lost 5 bases and the J segment 4 bases; nucleotides outside the gene matches: 8. The CDR3 is 16 residues long. In DNA, the CDR3 is TGTGCCAGCAGCCAAGCTAGCGGGGCGGGCACCGGGGAGCTGTTTTTT. This translates into CASSQASGAGTGELFF.

This clone was seen a few times. This chain links TRBV7-2 with TRBJ2-1, with 12 bases that match TRBD2. Per germline, CDR1 SGHTA and CDR2 FQGNSA. After removal of 6 bases from V and 0 bases from J, the junction contained 9 bases not matched to a gene. CDR3 length equals 18 residues. This CDR3 reads CASSTTSGGVRSYNEQFF. The DNA of the CDR3 is TGTGCCAGCAGTACGACTAGCGGGGGTGTACGCTCCTACAATGAGCAGTTCTTC. Full variable domain (rest looked up from reference TRBV7-2 and TRBJ2-1): GAGVSQSPSNKVTEKGKDVELRCDPISGHTALYWYRQSLGQGLEFLIYFQGNSAPDKSGLPSDRFSAERTGGSVSTLTIQRTQQEDSAVYLCASSTTSGGVRSYNEQFFGPGTRLTVL.

The rearrangement links TRBV6-6 to TRBJ1-2, with D possibly TRBD1 on 6 matching bases. Germline V gives CDR1 MNHNY, CDR2 SVGAGI (reference sequence). CDR3 length equals 14 residues. The V gene lost 4 bases and the J gene lost 4 bases, with 13 bases spanning the gap. The chain's CDR3 is CASSFGGRRYGYTF. The CDR3 DNA follows: TGTGCCAGCAGTTTCGGGGGGCGTCGCTATGGCTACACCTTC.

This chain connects TRBV5-4 to TRBJ1-1; tentative D call: TRBD1 (5 bases). Trimming shortened V by 5 bases and J by 1 base, and 12 bases separated the two germline ends. This CDR3 comprises 14 residues. Germline CDR1 and CDR2: SGHNT and YYREEE (reference sequence). In DNA form, the CDR3 reads TGTGCCAGCAGTCTTGCGGGGCGGAACACTGAAGCTTTCTTT. This translates into CASSLAGRNTEAFF.

This sequence joins TRBV7-2 and TRBJ2-1; D is undetermined. V was pared by 3 bases and J by 10 bases, with 10 bases between. The CDR3 spans 12 residues. The germline V gene encodes CDR1 SGHTA and CDR2 FQGNSA. The CDR3 sequence: CASSFTRSEQFF. The CDR3 coding sequence is TGTGCCAGCAGCTTTACTCGATCCGAGCAGTTCTTC.

This chain connects TRBV5-1 to TRBJ2-6, with D hard to call. The V end was cut by 6 bases, the J end by 3 bases, with 13 bases between. The CDR3 extends over 15 amino acids. Germline CDR1 and CDR2: SGHRS and YFSETQ. CDR3 region: CASTLGPGGANVLTF. CDR3 sequence (DNA): TGCGCCAGCACCTTAGGTCCAGGTGGGGCCAACGTCCTGACTTTC. Together with reference TRBV5-1 and TRBJ2-6, the CDR3 gives the full variable domain: KAGVTQTPRYLIKTRGQQVTLSCSPISGHRSVSWYQQTPGQGLQFLFEYFSETQRNKGNFPGRFSGRQFSNSRSEMNVSTLELGDSALYLCASTLGPGGANVLTFGAGSRLTVL.

This chain uses TRBV9 with TRBJ1-3; unclear D gene. Germline CDR1 SGDLS, CDR2 YYNGEE. V was shortened by 4 bases and J by 0 bases, with 11 bases between the two germline ends. The CDR3 is made up of 15 amino acids. The DNA for the CDR3 is TGTGCCAGCAGCCAAACCACGCACTCTGGAAACACCATATATTTT. This codes for CASSQTTHSGNTIYF. The complete variable domain, with remaining parts taken from reference TRBV9 and TRBJ1-3, reads DSGVTQTPKHLITATGQRVTLRCSPRSGDLSVYWYQQSLDQGLQFLIQYYNGEERAKGNILERFSAQQFPDLHSELNLSSLELGDSALYFCASSQTTHSGNTIYFGEGSWLTVV.

This sequence joins TRBV9 and TRBJ1-5; no firm D call. Trimming removed 10 bases at V and 6 bases at J, with 17 bases between. In germline, CDR1 is SGDLS, CDR2 YYNGEE. CDR3 length equals 13 residues. Here the CDR3 DNA reads TGTGCCGGTCCACGGGGATCTGGTCAGCCCCAGCATTTT. The encoded protein is CAGPRGSGQPQHF.

The V call is TRBV10-1, the J call TRBJ2-5; a possible D gene is TRBD2 (5 bases). The CDR3 length is 13 residues. CDR1 and CDR2 from the germline V gene are WNHNN and SYGVQD (reference sequence). V shed 0 bases and J shed 11 bases, with 13 bases lying between them. The CDR3 DNA reads as TGCGCCAGCAGTGAGTCCGTAAAGGGCGGGCAGTACTTC. Amino acid sequence: CASSESVKGGQYF.

The V call is TRBV5-4, the J call TRBJ2-3; 7 bases line up with TRBD2. The CDR3 runs 16 residues. V shed 0 bases and J 10 bases; nucleotides not matched to a gene: 14. CDR1 SGHNT and CDR2 YYREEE come from the germline V gene (reference sequence). This CDR3 reads CASSLASQAQGRAQYF. The DNA of the CDR3 is TGTGCCAGCAGCTTGGCCTCGCAGGCCCAAGGGAGGGCGCAGTATTTT.

The gene calls are TRBV21-1 and TRBJ1-1; the table's D call TRBD1 went unverified against the DNA. TRBV21-1 is recorded as a pseudogene. CDR3 length: 15 residues. The CDR3 is CASSAPTGENTEAFF. CDR3 sequence (DNA): TGTGCCAGCAGCGCCCCAACAGGGGAGAACACTGAAGCTTTCTTT.

V usage is TRBV4-1 and J usage is TRBJ2-1; D may be TRBD2 (6 bases). CDR3 length: 12 amino acids. Germline lookup yields CDR1 MGHRA and CDR2 YSYEKL. Trimming shortened V by 3 bases and J by 7 bases, and 7 bases separated the two germline ends. For the CDR3, the DNA is TGCGCCAGCAGCCAGGAGGGGAATGAGCAGTTCTTC. It yields the protein CASSQEGNEQFF.

V gene TRBV6-1 combines with J gene TRBJ1-3; D unresolved. Germline CDR1 and CDR2: MNHNS and SASEGT. Trimming removed 4 bases from V and 4 bases from J, with 8 bases in between. This CDR3 has 13 residues. CDR3 region: CASSVWSGNTIYF. The DNA of the CDR3 is TGTGCCAGCAGTGTCTGGTCCGGAAACACCATATATTTT.

The V gene is TRBV7-6, the J gene TRBJ2-7; unclear D gene. The CDR3 runs to 13 residues. CDR1 and CDR2 (germline): SGHVS, FNYEAQ. V lost 0 bases to trimming and J lost 9 bases, with 12 bases between them. Written as DNA, the CDR3 is TGTGCCAGCAGCTTAGCGCTCTCAGGCGGGCAGTACTTC. It is translated as CASSLALSGGQYF.

The chain joins TRBV4-2 to TRBJ2-1; D might be TRBD1 (5 bases). Trimming removed 4 bases at V and 0 bases at J, with 10 bases between. The CDR3 is 15 residues long. CDR1 is LGHNA, CDR2 YNFKEQ, per germline. The CDR3 here is CASSPGFSSYNEQFF. The CDR3 DNA sequence: TGTGCCAGCAGCCCAGGGTTTAGCTCCTACAATGAGCAGTTCTTC.

This clone came up a few times. The CDR3 loop is CASSLASGGPTLTDTQYF. The CDR3 DNA is TGTGCCAGCAGCTTAGCAAGCGGGGGGCCGACTTTGACAGATACGCAGTATTTT. The chain combines TRBV7-6 with TRBJ2-3; TRBD2 matches 9 bases. CDR3 length equals 18 residues. The germline CDR1 and CDR2 sequences are SGHVS and FNYEAQ. The V segment lost 0 bases and the J segment 3 bases; nucleotides outside the gene matches: 10.

The chain uses TRBV10-2 and TRBJ1-1; no definite D call. The germline V and J ends were trimmed by 2 bases and 6 bases, with 10 bases remaining between them. Germline CDR1 reads WSHSY; CDR2 reads SAAADI. CDR3 length: 13 amino acids. The CDR3 region is CASSEVGLPEAFF. In DNA form, the CDR3 reads TGCGCCAGCAGTGAGGTAGGGCTCCCTGAAGCTTTCTTT.

This clone appeared once. V and J are TRBV5-1 and TRBJ2-1; the match to TRBD2 covers 7 bases. This CDR3 region has 16 residues. In germline, CDR1 is SGHRS, CDR2 YFSETQ. V lost 4 bases, J lost 3 bases, and 10 bases stayed unmatched. CDR3 sequence (DNA): TGCGCCAGCAGCCTCACTCTAGCGGAGATCTACAATGAGCAGTTCTTC. Translation: CASSLTLAEIYNEQFF.

The chain links TRBV4-2 to TRBJ2-7; tentative D call: TRBD1 (5 bases). Germline V CDR1 and CDR2: LGHNA, YNFKEQ. The length of the CDR3 is 18 residues. Trimming removed 0 bases at V and 0 bases at J, with 18 bases between. In DNA form, the CDR3 reads TGTGCCAGCAGCCAAGATCCGACGAGCAGGGTCTACTCCTACGAGCAGTACTTC. It translates to CASSQDPTSRVYSYEQYF.

About this clone itself: At one end the junction does not follow the germline gene, possibly because of a read error. This CDR3 reads CASSLGTAKNIQYF. CDR3 in DNA: TGTGCCAGCAGTTTAGGGACAGCCAAAAACATTCAGTACTTC. The gene calls are TRBV7-9 and TRBJ2-4; D is possibly TRBD1 or TRBD2 (5 bases each). The germline V gene encodes CDR1 SEHNR and CDR2 FQNEAQ (reference sequence). There are 14 residues in the CDR3.

This chain uses TRBV19 with TRBJ2-1; D perhaps matches TRBD1 (6 bases). V lost 6 bases to trimming and J lost 5 bases, with 11 bases between them. The germline gives CDR1 LNHDA, CDR2 SQIVND (reference sequence). This CDR3 is built from 13 residues. CDR3 DNA sequence: TGTGCCAGTAGCCACAGGGAGAACAATGAGCAGTTCTTC. Residues: CASSHRENNEQFF. The variable domain in full, with the rest retrieved from reference TRBV19 and TRBJ2-1, is DGGITQSPKYLFRKEGQNVTLSCEQNLNHDAMYWYRQDPGQGLRLIYYSQIVNDFQKGDIAEGYSVSREKKESFPLTVTSAQKNPTAFYLCASSHRENNEQFFGPGTRLTVL.

The chain uses TRBV5-1 and TRBJ2-1, with D possibly being TRBD2 (6 bases). V was pared by 0 bases and J by 2 bases, with 9 bases between. The CDR3 loop spans 15 amino acids. From germline, CDR1 is SGHRS and CDR2 YFSETQ. CDR3 nucleotide sequence: TGCGCCAGCAGCTTGGGGGCGGGGACCTACAATGAGCAGTTCTTC. Protein sequence: CASSLGAGTYNEQFF.

J is TRBJ2-3 and V is TRBV6-1; D unclear. Germline V CDR1 and CDR2: MNHNS, SASEGT. There are 13 residues in the CDR3. The V and J ends lost 2 bases and 4 bases respectively, with 7 bases between them. The CDR3 protein is CASSESIADTQYF. DNA for the CDR3: TGTGCCAGCAGTGAATCAATAGCAGATACGCAGTATTTT.

The chain uses TRBV11-2 and TRBJ2-7, with 9 bases fitting TRBD1. CDR1 SGHAT and CDR2 FQNNGV come from the germline V gene. The CDR3 extends over 16 amino acids. The junction had 13 bases not matched to a gene; V was cut back by 6 bases and J by 4 bases. The CDR3 DNA reads TGTGCCAGCAGTCACTCGGGGGGACAGGGCGGATACGAGCAGTACTTC. Its protein product is CASSHSGGQGGYEQYF.

The genes are TRBV7-2 and TRBJ2-1, with D maybe TRBD2 (6 bases). The germline gives CDR1 SGHTA, CDR2 FQGNSA. The germline V and J ends were trimmed by 4 bases and 7 bases, with 14 bases remaining between them. The length of the CDR3 is 14 residues. CDR3 coding DNA: TGTGCCAGCAGCTCTCCCGGGGGTCGGAATGAGCAGTTCTTC. This encodes CASSSPGGRNEQFF.